This passage covers 20 T cell receptor beta chains from one sample sequenced in a study of blood T cell repertoires in COVID-19. The repertoire was sequenced with immunoSEQ multiplex PCR; TCRdb's copy has only in-frame clones and lacks some. This sample has about 380,000 clones; 85% occur once, and the top ten carry about 3.6%. The specimen sequenced was peripheral blood. The receptors come from a woman younger than 30 with acute or convalescent COVID-19.

V is TRBV6-5 and J is TRBJ1-1; TRBD1 agrees at 7 bases. Per the germline V gene, CDR1 is MNHEY and CDR2 is SVGAGI. This CDR3 region has 15 residues. J was trimmed by 5 bases and V by 2 bases; bases with no gene match: 8. The CDR3 DNA sequence: TGTGCCAGCAGTTACGGGGGGCAGGGGGAAACTGAAGCTTTCTTT. Protein product: CASSYGGQGETEAFF.

This chain's CDR3 is CASSPGQTNTEAFF. The CDR3 bases are TGTGCCAGCAGTCCGGGACAAACCAACACTGAAGCTTTCTTT. The genes are TRBV28 and TRBJ1-1, with D perhaps matching TRBD1 (6 bases). CDR1 is MDHEN and CDR2 is SYDVKM in the germline V gene. The CDR3 totals 14 residues. Trimming cost V 5 bases and J 2 bases, with 12 bases left between them.

The chain recombines TRBV5-1 with TRBJ1-6, with D tentatively TRBD1 (5 bases). The CDR3 sequence is 17 residues long. V lost 1 base, J lost 4 bases, and 15 bases lay in between. Germline CDR1 and CDR2: SGHRS and YFSETQ. The CDR3 is CASSLIQAAGYNSPLHF. As DNA, the CDR3 is TGCGCCAGCAGCTTGATACAGGCCGCAGGGTATAATTCACCCCTCCACTTT.

This clone was recorded once. The chain employs TRBV7-3 and TRBJ1-5, with D perhaps TRBD1 (5 bases). The CDR3 is 14 amino acids. V was trimmed by 2 bases and J by 2 bases, leaving 7 bases between them. CDR1 is SGHTA, CDR2 FQGTGA, per germline. This chain's CDR3 is CASSLGGGNQPQHF. CDR3 sequence (DNA): TGTGCCAGCAGCTTAGGGGGGGGCAATCAGCCCCAGCATTTT. The variable domain in full, completed from reference TRBV7-3 and TRBJ1-5, reads GAGVSQTPSNKVTEKGKYVELRCDPISGHTALYWYRQSLGQGPEFLIYFQGTGAADDSGLPNDRFFAVRPEGSVSTLKIQRTERGDSAVYLCASSLGGGNQPQHFGDGTRLSIL.

This clone was seen only a few times. The DNA for the CDR3 is TGTGCCAGTAGTATTCTTAGCTCTGGGGCCAACGTCCTGACTTTC. Translation: CASSILSSGANVLTF. V usage is TRBV19 and J usage is TRBJ2-6, with D unclear. Trimming cost V 3 bases and J 0 bases, with 6 bases left between them. The V gene's germline CDR1 is LNHDA and CDR2 SQIVND (reference sequence). There are 15 residues in the CDR3.

The rearrangement joins TRBV7-9 to TRBJ1-5, with 11 bases that match TRBD1. J gave up 5 bases and V 5 bases, and 8 bases lay outside the gene matches. The V gene's germline CDR1 is SEHNR and CDR2 FQNEAQ (reference sequence). This CDR3 has 16 amino acids. The CDR3 DNA follows: TGTGCCAGCAGCCCCGGGGACAGGGGGTTCGATCAGCCCCAGCATTTT. As protein: CASSPGDRGFDQPQHF.

The chain has TRBV5-6 and TRBJ2-1, with a weak D call TRBD2 (5 bases). The CDR3 is 11 residues long. Trimming removed 8 bases from V and 8 bases from J, with 11 bases in between. Germline CDR1 reads SGHDT; CDR2 reads YYEEEE. The CDR3 sequence is CASGVGDEQFF. The DNA for the CDR3 is TGTGCCAGTGGGGTGGGAGATGAGCAGTTCTTC.

The rearrangement links TRBV24-1 to TRBJ2-3; no firm D call. Germline CDR1 and CDR2: KGHDR and SFDVKD. The V end lost 3 bases, the J end lost 0 bases, and 18 bases lay between the germline ends. The CDR3 is made up of 18 amino acids. The CDR3 nucleotides read TGTGCCACCAGTGATCGGTACACAGCTGGAAAAAGCACAGATACGCAGTATTTT. As protein: CATSDRYTAGKSTDTQYF.

The chain couples TRBV19 to TRBJ1-6, with TRBD1 matching 9 bases. This CDR3 contains 15 residues. Trimming took 3 bases from V and 12 from J; bases not matched to a gene: 9. Germline loops: CDR1 LNHDA, CDR2 SQIVND (reference sequence). Here the CDR3 DNA reads TGTGCCAGTAGTATGACAGGGGGTGGGTTTGGACCCCTCCACTTT. Its protein product is CASSMTGGGFGPLHF.

This clone has just a few counts. The chain employs TRBV19 and TRBJ1-1; D is possibly TRBD1 (5 bases). The CDR3 length is 15 residues. CDR1 LNHDA and CDR2 SQIVND come from the germline V gene (reference sequence). The V end lost 4 bases, the J end lost 1 base, and 13 bases lay between the germline ends. The CDR3 nucleotides read TGTGCCAGTAGTAAGGACGGGGGAGGGAACACTGAAGCTTTCTTT. This encodes CASSKDGGGNTEAFF.

The rearrangement joins TRBV7-9 to TRBJ2-7; 8 bases line up with TRBD2. The V and J ends lost 5 bases and 3 bases, in that order; junction bases with no gene match: 12. CDR1 is SEHNR and CDR2 is FQNEAQ in the germline V gene (reference sequence). CDR3 length: 16 amino acids. Written as DNA, the CDR3 is TGTGCCAGCAGCCCGACCTTACGGGAGGGCCTCTACGAGCAGTACTTC. Translating it yields CASSPTLREGLYEQYF.

This chain connects TRBV19 to TRBJ1-5; D unresolved. CDR3 size: 14 residues. The germline gives CDR1 LNHDA, CDR2 SQIVND (reference sequence). The V and J ends lost 7 bases and 0 bases respectively, with 10 bases between them. The CDR3 DNA reads TGTGCCAGTATCAGTCAGAATAGCAATCAGCCCCAGCATTTT. This sequence encodes CASISQNSNQPQHF.

The chain uses TRBV13 and TRBJ2-1; TRBD1 aligns across 11 bases. CDR3 size: 15 residues. Germline CDR1 is PRHDT and CDR2 is FYEKMQ (reference sequence). The junction had 5 bases not matched to a gene; V was cut back by 4 bases and J by 6 bases. The CDR3 protein is CASSSGQGASNEQFF. CDR3 coding DNA: TGTGCCAGCAGCTCCGGACAGGGGGCCAGCAATGAGCAGTTCTTC.

The table lists this clone with a count of one. This chain uses TRBV7-8 with TRBJ2-5, with D possibly TRBD2 on 5 matching bases. The CDR3 is made up of 12 amino acids. Germline loops: CDR1 SGHVS, CDR2 FQNEAQ. Trimming pared 5 bases from V and 13 bases from J, leaving 17 bases between. CDR3 coding DNA: TGTGCCAGCAGCCAAAGAATGGAGGTTCCGTACTTC. Translation: CASSQRMEVPYF.

The genes are TRBV9 and TRBJ1-4, with D unclear. Per the germline V gene, CDR1 is SGDLS and CDR2 is YYNGEE. There are 14 residues in the CDR3. The germline V and J ends were trimmed by 0 bases and 6 bases, with 9 bases remaining between them. CDR3 sequence (DNA): TGTGCCAGCAGCGTAGGAAATCGAGATGAAAAACTGTTTTTT. Encoded protein: CASSVGNRDEKLFF.

The chain combines TRBV29-1 with TRBJ1-2, with unresolved D. There are 12 residues in the CDR3. V gave up 0 bases and J gave up 7 bases, with 9 bases separating them. The germline CDR1 and CDR2 sequences are SQVTM and ANQGSEA. CDR3 coding DNA: TGCAGCGTTGAAGATGAAAGACTTGGCTACACCTTC. It translates to CSVEDERLGYTF.

V is TRBV9 and J is TRBJ2-3, with unresolved D. CDR1 SGDLS and CDR2 YYNGEE come from the germline V gene. The CDR3 has 14 residues. The V gene lost 3 bases and the J gene lost 2 bases, with 10 bases spanning the gap. The CDR3 loop reads CASSESRITDTQYF. The CDR3 DNA reads as TGTGCCAGCAGCGAGTCGCGGATCACAGATACGCAGTATTTT.

The chain uses TRBV19 and TRBJ1-5; D unclear. This CDR3 has 15 residues. From germline, CDR1 is LNHDA and CDR2 SQIVND (reference sequence). The V end lost 1 base, the J end lost 0 bases, and 7 bases lay between the germline ends. DNA for the CDR3: TGTGCCAGTAGTATAGGGCAGTCTAGCAATCAGCCCCAGCATTTT. Protein product: CASSIGQSSNQPQHF.

J is TRBJ2-1 and V is TRBV5-1; TRBD1 matches 7 bases. The CDR3 has 14 residues. The V gene end was trimmed by 4 bases and the J gene end by 2 bases; junction bases not matched to a gene: 3. Germline V gives CDR1 SGHRS, CDR2 YFSETQ. The CDR3 spells CASSQGQTYNEQFF. CDR3 in DNA: TGCGCCAGCAGCCAGGGACAGACCTACAATGAGCAGTTCTTC.

V and J are TRBV18 and TRBJ1-5; D not certain. Germline-derived CDR1 and CDR2 are KGHSH and LQKENI. There are 14 residues in the CDR3. Trimming took 6 bases from V and 3 from J, leaving 12 bases between them. Written as DNA, the CDR3 is TGTGCCAGCTCCCCTGACACAAACAATCAGCCCCAGCATTTT. Its translation: CASSPDTNNQPQHF.